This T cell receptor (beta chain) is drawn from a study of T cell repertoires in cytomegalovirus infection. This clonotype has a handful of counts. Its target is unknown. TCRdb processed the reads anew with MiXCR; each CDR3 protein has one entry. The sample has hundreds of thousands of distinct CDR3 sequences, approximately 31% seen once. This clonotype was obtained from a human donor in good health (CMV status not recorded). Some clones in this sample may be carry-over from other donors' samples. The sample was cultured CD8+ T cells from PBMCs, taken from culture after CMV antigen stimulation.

As DNA, the CDR3 is TGTGCCAGCAGGAAGGACAGGGGGAGAAGGGACGAGCAGTACTTC. Translated: CASRKDRGRRDEQYF. V gene TRBV6-5 combines with J gene TRBJ2-7; 10 bases are a match to TRBD1. The germline CDR1 and CDR2 sequences are MNHEY and SVGAGI. The CDR3 spans 15 residues. The ends lost 6 bases at V and 5 bases at J; junction bases unmatched: 10.